The subject of this entry is one T cell receptor (beta chain). This clonotype was counted a few times. Its antigen is currently not known. Base-call qualities are not available, and no considerably larger clone is one nucleotide away. This entry belongs to a study of molecular identifiers for immune sequencing clone quantification (dated by TCRdb to the late 2010s). Looking at the study overall: For a replicate experiment, RNA from roughly 20,000 or 100,000 naive CD8 T cells was divided into five aliquots, and four of the five aliquots were sequenced. The study was a methods study using CD8 T cells to benchmark molecular-identifier clustering-based TCR repertoire sequencing (MIDCIRS) and TCR RNA copy counting.

V gives up 7 bases and J gives up 0 bases, and the segment between their germline ends measures 10 bases. The germline V gene (reference sequence) yields MNHNY for CDR1 and SVGAGI for CDR2. The cysteine opens and the phenylalanine closes a CDR3 of 14 amino acids. The CDR3 DNA has 42 bases and is translated from base 1. The library was made by PCR. Instrument used: Illumina HiSeq 4000. Preparation of bulk TCR libraries followed a previously described approach, with the TCR primers listed in Table S5. The Qiagen AllPrep DNA/RNA kit was used to purify total RNA. Before any analysis, reads coming from multiple sequencing runs of the same library were combined into one pool. From the authors' description of their analysis: Reads were retained only if an exact TCR constant sequence was present, and the retained reads were trimmed to 150 nt and grouped according to their 12-nt molecular barcodes. Within each barcode group, reads were sub-clustered at a 15% Levenshtein threshold, and quality-weighted consensus sequences were built per RNA molecule. Non-functional sequences were discarded, and so were lower-count sequences lying one edit away from another sequence. On the basis of fitting two negative binomial distributions, barcode sub-clusters with fewer than 20% of the maximum read count were discarded. The public reads were reprocessed in TCRdb via fastp at Q25 and MiXCR, keeping in-frame beta chains. Each record represents a unique CDR3 protein, reported with the most common genes and DNA among its rows. For this entry, the V and J calls and clone size follow TCRdb and not the study's own pipeline. The sample table shows about 500,000 distinct CDR3 sequences, and over 20% are seen once. The ten largest make up around 0.84% of the sample.

Libraries of naive CD8 T cells were built from about 20,000 to 1,000,000 sorted cells, with 10%, 30% or 50% of the purified RNA used. On a BD FACSAria II, naive CD8 T cells were FACS-sorted as CD8+CD4-CCR7+CD45RA+ and collected into RLT Plus buffer. Ten to eleven TCR copies' worth of Jurkat RNA were spiked into about 20,000-1,000,000 naive CD8 T cell samples to test detection sensitivity. Enrichment of CD8 T cells was performed with RosetteSep CD8+ T Cell Enrichment Cocktail and Ficoll-Paque, after which ACK red cell lysis was carried out. Overall study outcomes, separate from this receptor: Modeling estimated around 3 recovered TCR RNA copies per cell, compared with around 9.7 by digital PCR, which implies roughly 29% capture efficiency. The naive libraries included spiked-in Jurkat TCR RNA (fewer than 11 copies' worth), and this Jurkat TCR RNA is not part of the donor repertoire. Highly expanded clone sizes could be underestimated because identical TCR molecules may share a barcode. When barcode sub-clustering was not used, chimeric consensus sequences inflated TCR diversity, with chimeras reaching as high as 47%. In CMV-specific effector cells, over 97% of molecules were held by clones above 20 RNA copies, whereas under 1% of molecules were held by such clones in naive cells. Spiked-in Jurkat TCR RNA equal to a single cell's worth was reported to be detectable even within 1,100,000 naive CD8 T cells.

Source material: naive CD8+ T cells from blood, with Jurkat cell RNA spiked in. Per the publication, the cell subset or site label means: FACS-sorted CD8+CD4-CCR7+CD45RA+ naive T cells. The V and J segments used are TRBV6-6 and TRBJ1-5, with no D gene named confidently. The TCR originated in a human donor in good health. Some libraries in this study had Jurkat cell RNA spiked in. The DNA sequence is as follows: TGTGCCAGCATTGGGGAGTATAGCAATCAGCCCCAGCATTTT. Its protein product is CASIGEYSNQPQHF.